The 10 T cell receptor beta chains reported below all come from one sample, sequenced in a study of identifying expanded T cells in peripheral blood. Repertoires were generated with immunoSEQ multiplex PCR, while TCRdb's copy carries only in-frame clones and drops some. The sample includes approximately 100,000 clones, 88% of them seen just once. Sequencing input: blood. Receptor source: a person aged 18 to 70 in good health.

This clone showed up just a few times. V is TRBV19 and J is TRBJ1-2; the match to TRBD1 covers 11 bases. The V and J ends lost 8 bases and 6 bases, in that order; junction bases with no gene match: 5. Germline V gene data show CDR1 as LNHDA and CDR2 as SQIVND (reference sequence). This CDR3 has 13 amino acids. CDR3 in DNA: TGTGCCAGTTCCGGACAGGGGGCGGATGGCTACACCTTC. It encodes CASSGQGADGYTF.

This sequence joins TRBV28 and TRBJ2-6, with D possibly TRBD1 on 5 matching bases. The ends were cut back, 2 bases at V and 3 bases at J, with 5 bases in the middle. The CDR3 consists of 14 residues. The germline CDR1 and CDR2 sequences are MDHEN and SYDVKM. CDR3 coding DNA: TGTGCCAGCAGTTTACAGGGTGGGGCCAACGTCCTGACTTTC. Translating it yields CASSLQGGANVLTF. The full variable domain, its missing parts supplied by reference TRBV28 and TRBJ2-6, is DVKVTQSSRYLVKRTGEKVFLECVQDMDHENMFWYRQDPGLGLRLIYFSYDVKMKEKGDIPEGYSVSREKKERFSLILESASTNQTSMYLCASSLQGGANVLTFGAGSRLTVL.

V is TRBV5-1 and J is TRBJ2-7; D is undetermined. Between the trimmed V and J ends, which lost 4 bases and 2 bases, there was a span of 13 bases. Germline V lookup: CDR1 SGHRS, CDR2 YFSETQ. This CDR3 has 14 amino acids. The CDR3 sequence is CASSTLGETYEQYF. The CDR3 nucleotides read TGCGCCAGCAGCACCCTCGGCGAAACCTACGAGCAGTACTTC.

The chain carries TRBV29-1 and TRBJ2-7; TRBD2 aligns across 10 bases. The germline gives CDR1 SQVTM, CDR2 ANQGSEA. The CDR3 is 13 amino acids. Germline trimming cut 4 bases from V and 4 bases from J; bases unmatched to any gene: 4. The CDR3 here is CSVVSSGGYEQYF. Here the CDR3 DNA reads TGCAGCGTTGTCTCTAGCGGGGGATACGAGCAGTACTTC.

The CDR3 reads CASSVGAQPTYEQYF. CDR3 coding DNA: TGTGCCAGCAGCGTAGGAGCGCAGCCTACCTACGAGCAGTACTTC. The chain couples TRBV9 to TRBJ2-7; D uncertain. Trimming took off 0 bases at V and 2 bases at J, with 12 bases between the two ends. Germline lookup yields CDR1 SGDLS and CDR2 YYNGEE. The CDR3 runs 15 residues.

The chain links TRBV10-3 to TRBJ1-6; weak D call: TRBD1 (6 bases). Germline loops: CDR1 ENHRY, CDR2 SYGVKD. The V end was cut by 2 bases, the J end by 8 bases, with 10 bases between. The CDR3 has 14 residues. DNA of the CDR3: TGTGCCATCAGTGAGGTACAGGGAGATTCACCCCTCCACTTT. It is translated as CAISEVQGDSPLHF.

V gene TRBV28 combines with J gene TRBJ2-7, with 7 bases aligning to TRBD1. V trimming: 8 bases; J trimming: 0 bases; junction bases outside the gene matches: 10. The CDR3 has 15 amino acids. Germline values: CDR1 MDHEN, CDR2 SYDVKM. Here the CDR3 DNA reads TGTGCCAGCCAAGGGGACAGAGGTAGCTCCTACGAGCAGTACTTC. Translated, it gives CASQGDRGSSYEQYF.

The rearrangement joins TRBV2 to TRBJ1-2; no firm D call. V was trimmed by 3 bases and J by 0 bases, leaving 8 bases between them. CDR3 size: 14 residues. CDR1 is SNHLY, CDR2 FYNNEI, per germline. The CDR3 coding sequence is TGTGCCAGCAGTGACGGGGATCCTAACTATGGCTACACCTTC. Translated: CASSDGDPNYGYTF.

V and J are TRBV4-3 and TRBJ2-2, with D perhaps assigned TRBD1 or TRBD2 (5 bases each). Germline V gives CDR1 LGHNA, CDR2 YSLEER. The CDR3 runs 15 residues. V was trimmed by 3 bases and J by 0 bases, leaving 8 bases between them. CDR3 coding DNA: TGCGCCAGCAGCCACCAGGGACCGAACACCGGGGAGCTGTTTTTT. This gives the protein CASSHQGPNTGELFF.

V is TRBV27 and J is TRBJ2-5, with D maybe TRBD1 (6 bases). The V end was cut by 3 bases, the J end by 2 bases, with 16 bases between. Germline V gene sequence: CDR1 MNHEY, CDR2 SMNVEV (reference sequence). The CDR3 consists of 16 residues. The CDR3 region has the DNA TGTGCCAGCAGTTTTCGGAGGCCGGGACAACAAGAGACCCAGTACTTC. Protein: CASSFRRPGQQETQYF.